This T cell receptor beta chain derives from a study of cytomegalovirus exposure and HLA in healthy donors. V lost 5 bases, J lost 3 bases, and 11 bases lay in between. Germline loops: CDR1 SNHLY, CDR2 FYNNEI. The CDR3 loop spans 14 amino acids. The PCR ran on 60 Vbeta and 13 Jbeta primers. In the authors' workflow: An analysis that came later counted roughly 80 million unique TCR beta chains, around 12 million shared. Measured with immunoSEQ multiplex PCR; TCRdb has only the in-frame clones, and not every one. V and J calls plus clone size are reproduced from that table; the DNA served to infer D and trimming. The profile shows 70,000 or so clones, 55% to 80% of them singletons. Study-wide findings and caveats: Immune exposure information comprised only CMV serostatus. A link between a missense DCLRE1C variant and TCR beta V- and J-gene trimming emerged from a later analysis. Common viral pathogens were later found to be apparently linked to several of the most significant clusters.

Points on this clone: As yet, its antigen is unknown.

The V call is TRBV2, the J call TRBJ1-5, with D unresolved. The sequenced sample consisted of PBMCs. The sequence was obtained from a woman between 50 and 59 years old in good health and CMV-seronegative. The CDR3 nucleotides read TGTGCCAGCAGTTCGTCGAGGGACAATCAGCCCCAGCATTTT. Its translation: CASSSSRDNQPQHF.